The clone carrying this TCR beta chain appeared a single time. The antigen is undetermined. This record comes from a study of T cell responses to AZD1222 COVID-19 vaccine. Study results and caveats: Spike-specific TCR breadth rose after two AZD1222 doses, and depth rose as well. There were vaccine-associated CD4 TCRs across spike, dominant at 160-218 and 743-854. Seropositivity was recorded at baseline in only 6 or 7 AZD1222 recipients. A mostly white British donor set with more females was recruited, and clonal diversity was possibly underestimated.

Generated by immunoSEQ multiplex PCR, the TCRdb table keeps only in-frame clones and is missing some. Here the sample spans 160,000 or so clones, approximately 90% being singletons. Germline values: CDR1 MDHEN, CDR2 SYDVKM. The CDR3 is made up of 13 amino acids. Trimming shortened V by 9 bases and J by 6 bases, and 12 bases separated the two germline ends. The sequence derives from an adult who received the MenACWY meningococcal vaccine as a control. V and J are TRBV28 and TRBJ1-6, with D maybe TRBD1 (6 bases). The starting material was peripheral blood, obtained 28 days after the second dose of the MenACWY control vaccine. The DNA for the CDR3 is TGTGCCAGTTGTGCGGGGGCTAATTCACCCCTCCACTTT. Its translation is CASCAGANSPLHF.